This TCR beta chain was retrieved from a study of shared clonotypes between healthy human individuals (dated by TCRdb to between 2020 and 2021). Study-wide context: Two women and a few men aged 18 to 49 years were included in the cohort. For each donor, CD4 naive and CD4 memory were each given three plates, CD8 naive was given two plates, and CD8 memory was given one plate. Libraries were prepared and TCR repertoires were sequenced by different laboratories using diverse techniques, in order to increase sequencing depth and limit assay-specific biases. To estimate repertoire size and how much clonotype sharing occurs between individuals, the study deeply sequenced the blood TCR repertoires of about five healthy adults. Leukapheresis yielded between about 0.94 and 9.5 billion PBMCs per donor.

Including cysteine and phenylalanine, the CDR3 has 15 amino acids. The entry retains the CDR3 DNA only, 45 bases that are in frame from base 1. From the germline V gene (reference sequence), CDR1 is MNHEY and CDR2 is SMNVEV. V is clipped by 1 base and J by 4 bases, and the sequence between their germline boundaries is 13 bases long. As to this clone: What antigen it recognizes has not been identified. Nothing much larger sits one base from this clone, and base qualities are not available.

TCR CDR3 regions were amplified from genomic DNA by multiplex PCR using the deep immunoSEQ assay. Extracted genomic DNA from each cell subset was spread evenly across all wells of several immunoSEQ 96-well plates, with each plate serving as a replicate. For sorted subsets, 200 to 250 ng of genomic DNA, equivalent to roughly 30,000 T cell genomes, went into each replicate PCR. Purified libraries were quantified with a Qubit 3.0 fluorometer, sized on a Bioanalyzer 2100, and re-quantified with the KAPA Library Quantification kit. A separate single-read 150-cycle Illumina NextSeq 550 flow cell was used to sequence each immunoSEQ 96-well plate. The study's processing was this. The immunoSEQ output contained only junctional sequences without quality scores, so filtering could not match that applied to full-length reads. To assign V/J genes and CDR3, sequences were annotated against IMGT germline references using PyIR, a Python wrapper for IgBLAST v1.9. Reads were removed for weak V/J assignments (E-value above 1e-6), missing CDR3, stop codons, out-of-frame junctions, or ambiguous translated residues. A V3J clonotype was defined by an identical inferred V gene, J gene, and CDR3 amino acid sequence. Percentage overlap between repertoires was calculated by dividing the number of shared unique clonotypes by the size of the smaller repertoire. Three approaches were used to assess repertoire richness: RTK rarefaction, the Chao1 estimator, and Recon v2.1 estimates of unobserved clonotypes. Generation probabilities for all TCRbeta clonotypes obtained by the gDNA method from a few donors were computed using OLGA. In TCRdb, the immuneACCESS table is reduced to in-frame sequences with V and J assigned. These tables do not hold every clone; where another copy was compared, an unresolved V gene accounts for under half, and the others remain unexplained. That table is the source of V, J and clone size, and D and trimming were worked out from the DNA. This sample has hundreds of thousands of clones in its table, and about 74% of those were observed once. The ten largest account for 1.7% of the sample.

The donors were healthy, HIV-negative adults with no recently reported acute infections or vaccinations. Every donor was a Caucasian adult living in Nashville, Tennessee, USA. CD4+ T cells were enriched through magnetic negative selection, after which naive cells were positively selected on CD45RA and the remaining negative fraction served as the memory subset. Blood was collected by leukapheresis, and PBMCs were isolated by Ficoll-Histopaque density gradient centrifugation and then cryopreserved in liquid nitrogen vapor phase. Purity and quantity of every magnetically sorted T cell population were checked by analytical flow cytometry. Genomic DNA was isolated from each sorted fraction and quantified by UV absorbance on a Nanodrop 2000c. Overall study results and their limits: Estimated clonotype richness was generally larger for naive than for memory subsets. Approximately 5% of naive CD4, around 3.6% of naive CD8, 2.3% of memory CD4, and 0.35% to 0.4% of memory CD8 clonotypes were shared across several donors. Only blood was sampled, and tissue TCR repertoires likely differ from those in blood. Rarefaction of sorted-subset datasets indicated incomplete sequencing despite the large sequencing depth. Pairwise subsampling led to the expectation that sequencing depth would affect the degree of clonotype sharing among donors. Clonotypes shared by all four sorted-subset donors showed higher generation probabilities than non-shared clonotypes. The genetic and exposure-history diversity represented was limited by the small number of donors.

The TCR sequence derives from a woman in her thirties in good health. Sequencing input: memory CD4+ T cells sorted from blood. The sample's cell subset or site label, in plain terms: CD45RA-negative fraction. The chain links TRBV27 with TRBJ1-2; the D gene cannot be resolved reliably. The CDR3 reads as follows: CASSLFSQPSYGYTF. The DNA reads TGTGCCAGCAGTTTATTCTCCCAGCCAAGCTATGGCTACACCTTC.